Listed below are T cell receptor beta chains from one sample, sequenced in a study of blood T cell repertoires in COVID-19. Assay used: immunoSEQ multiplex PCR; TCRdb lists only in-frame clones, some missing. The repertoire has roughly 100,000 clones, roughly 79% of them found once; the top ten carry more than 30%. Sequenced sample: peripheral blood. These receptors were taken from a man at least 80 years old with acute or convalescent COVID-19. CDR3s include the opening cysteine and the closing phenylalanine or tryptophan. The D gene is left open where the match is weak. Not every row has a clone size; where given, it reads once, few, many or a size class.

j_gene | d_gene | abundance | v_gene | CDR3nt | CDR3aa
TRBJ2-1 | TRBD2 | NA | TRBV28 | TGTGCCAGCAGCGTCCTAACGGGAGGGCCGTTCTTC | CASSVLTGGPFF
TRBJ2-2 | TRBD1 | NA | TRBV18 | TGTGCCAGCTCACCACGGACAGGGGGCGCCACCGGGGAGCTGTTTTTT | CASSPRTGGATGELFF
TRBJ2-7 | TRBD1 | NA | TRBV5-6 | TGTGCCAGCAGCAAGTTGACAGGGTGGGCCTACGAGCAGTACTTC | CASSKLTGWAYEQYF
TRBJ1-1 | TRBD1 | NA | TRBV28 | TGTGCCAGCAGCCGCCAACAGGGGGCGATGACTGAAGCTTTCTTT | CASSRQQGAMTEAFF
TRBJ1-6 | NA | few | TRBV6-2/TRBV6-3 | TGTGCCAGCAGTCGTGACAGATCCTCAAATTCACCCCTCCACTTT | CASSRDRSSNSPLHF
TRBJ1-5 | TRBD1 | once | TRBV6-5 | TGTGCCAGCAGGCTGACAGGGGTTCAGCCCCAGCATTTT | CASRLTGVQPQHF
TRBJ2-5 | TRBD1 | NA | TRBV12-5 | TGTGCTAGTGGTTTGGGGACAGGGAGCCAAATTCAAGAGACCCAGTACTTC | CASGLGTGSQIQETQYF
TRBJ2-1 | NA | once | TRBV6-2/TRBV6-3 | TGTGCCAGCAGTTATCAGGCAGGGCAATACAATGAGCAGTTCTTC | CASSYQAGQYNEQFF
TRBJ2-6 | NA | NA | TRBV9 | TGTGCCAGCAGCGCACAGGGTTCTGGGGCCAACGTCCTGACTTTC | CASSAQGSGANVLTF
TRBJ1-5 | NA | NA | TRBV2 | TGTGCCAGCAGTGGTCGGGGGGCTCAGCCCCAGCATTTT | CASSGRGAQPQHF
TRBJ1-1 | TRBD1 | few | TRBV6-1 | TGTGCCAGCAGTAAAGCACAGGGGGCCGTTACTGAAGCTTTCTTT | CASSKAQGAVTEAFF
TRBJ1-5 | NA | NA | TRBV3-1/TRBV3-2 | TGTGCCAGCAGCCATTCCGCCGGTTTTAGCAATCAGCCCCAGCATTTT | CASSHSAGFSNQPQHF
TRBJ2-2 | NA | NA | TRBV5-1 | TGCGCCAGCAGCTCCCAGGGCGGGGACACCGGGGAGCTGTTTTTT | CASSSQGGDTGELFF
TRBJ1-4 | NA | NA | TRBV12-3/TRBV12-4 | TGTGCCACCTCCCTTGCGAATGAAAAACTGTTTTTT | CATSLANEKLFF
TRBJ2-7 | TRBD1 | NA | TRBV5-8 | TGTGCCAGCAGCTTTTCCTCTACAGGGGACGAGCAGTACTTC | CASSFSSTGDEQYF
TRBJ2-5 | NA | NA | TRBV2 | TGTGCCAGCGGACACGTCGAAGAGACCCAGTACTTC | CASGHVEETQYF
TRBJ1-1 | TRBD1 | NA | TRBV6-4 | TGTGCCAGCAGTGACAGCGGGGCAGGGGGCCCAAGGAAAGCTTTCTTT | CASSDSGAGGPRKAFF
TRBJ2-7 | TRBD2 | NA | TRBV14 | TGTGCCAGCAGCCAAGACCGGCTAGCGGGAGTATCCTTCGGGCAGTACTTC | CASSQDRLAGVSFGQYF
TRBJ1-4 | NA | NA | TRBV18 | TGTGCCAGCTCACTTGGACAGCCGTCTAATGAAAAACTGTTTTTT | CASSLGQPSNEKLFF
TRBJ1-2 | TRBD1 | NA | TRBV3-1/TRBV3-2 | TGTGCCAGCAGCCACACCGGGACAGCCTATTATGGCTACACCTTC | CASSHTGTAYYGYTF
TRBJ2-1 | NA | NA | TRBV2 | TGTGCCAGCAGTGAACCAGCGGAGAATGAGCAGTTCTTC | CASSEPAENEQFF
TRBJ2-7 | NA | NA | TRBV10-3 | TGTGCCATCAGTGAGTCCGGGGACGAGCAGTACTTC | CAISESGDEQYF
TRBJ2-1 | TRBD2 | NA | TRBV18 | TGTGCCAGCTCTCCTGGACTAGCGGGAGGCGATGAGCAGTTCTTC | CASSPGLAGGDEQFF
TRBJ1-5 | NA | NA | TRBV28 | TGTGCCAGCAGTCCGACGTACGGGGGACAGCCCCAGCATTTT | CASSPTYGGQPQHF